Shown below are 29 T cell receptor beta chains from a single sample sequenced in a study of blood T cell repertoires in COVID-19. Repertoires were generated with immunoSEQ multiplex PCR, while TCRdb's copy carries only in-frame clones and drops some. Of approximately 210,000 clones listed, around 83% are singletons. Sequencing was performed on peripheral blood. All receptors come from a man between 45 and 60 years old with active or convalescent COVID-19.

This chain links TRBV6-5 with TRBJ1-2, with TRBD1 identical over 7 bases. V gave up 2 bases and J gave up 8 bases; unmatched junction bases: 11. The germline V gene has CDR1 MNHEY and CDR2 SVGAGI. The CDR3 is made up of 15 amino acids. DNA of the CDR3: TGTGCCAGCAGTTACGGACAGGACTCTCCGGGCGGCTACACCTTC. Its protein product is CASSYGQDSPGGYTF.

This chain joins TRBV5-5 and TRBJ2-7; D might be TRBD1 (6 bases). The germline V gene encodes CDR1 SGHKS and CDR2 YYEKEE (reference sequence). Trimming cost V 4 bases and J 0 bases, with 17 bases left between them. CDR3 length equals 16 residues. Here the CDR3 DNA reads TGTGCCAGCAGCAAGAGACAGGAACTGAGCTCCTACGAGCAGTACTTC. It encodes CASSKRQELSSYEQYF.

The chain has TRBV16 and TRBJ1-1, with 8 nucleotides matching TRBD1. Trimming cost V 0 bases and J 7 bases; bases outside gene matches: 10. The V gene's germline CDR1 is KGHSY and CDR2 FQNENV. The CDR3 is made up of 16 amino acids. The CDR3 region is CASSQSGSRGHGEAFF. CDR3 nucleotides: TGTGCCAGCAGCCAATCTGGTTCCAGGGGGCATGGTGAAGCTTTCTTT.

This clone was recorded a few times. This CDR3 is CAWSSRQGVGSPLHF. CDR3 DNA sequence: TGTGCCTGGAGTTCCCGACAGGGGGTAGGTTCACCCCTCCACTTT. This rearrangement joins TRBV30 to TRBJ1-6; 9 bases are a match to TRBD1. This CDR3 comprises 15 residues. The V gene's germline CDR1 is GTSNPN and CDR2 SVGIG (reference sequence). Trimming took 2 bases from V and 9 from J; bases not matched to a gene: 8. The variable domain in full, with the rest retrieved from reference TRBV30 and TRBJ1-6, is SQTIHQWPATLVQPVGSPLSLECTVEGTSNPNLYWYRQAAGRGLQLLFYSVGIGQISSEVPQNLSASRPQDRQFILSSKKLLLSDSGFYLCAWSSRQGVGSPLHFGNGTRLTVT.

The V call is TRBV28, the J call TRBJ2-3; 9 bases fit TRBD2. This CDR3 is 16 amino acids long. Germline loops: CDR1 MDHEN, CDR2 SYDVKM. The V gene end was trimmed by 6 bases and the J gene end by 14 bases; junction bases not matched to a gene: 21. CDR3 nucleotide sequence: TGTGCCAGCAGCCGTAACAACAGGGGTGGGGGACTAGCTCGGTATTTT. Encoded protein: CASSRNNRGGGLARYF.

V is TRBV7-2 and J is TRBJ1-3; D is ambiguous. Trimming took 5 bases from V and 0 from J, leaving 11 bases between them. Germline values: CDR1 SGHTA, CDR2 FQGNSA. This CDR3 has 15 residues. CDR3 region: CASSPRQGSGNTIYF. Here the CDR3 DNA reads TGTGCCAGCAGCCCCCGACAAGGCTCTGGAAACACCATATATTTT.

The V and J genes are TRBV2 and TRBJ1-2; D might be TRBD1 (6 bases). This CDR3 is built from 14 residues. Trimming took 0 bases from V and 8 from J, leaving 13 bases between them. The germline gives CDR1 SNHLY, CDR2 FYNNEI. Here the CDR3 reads CASSEARGARGYTF. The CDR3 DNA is TGTGCCAGCAGTGAAGCCCGGGGGGCGCGGGGCTACACCTTC.

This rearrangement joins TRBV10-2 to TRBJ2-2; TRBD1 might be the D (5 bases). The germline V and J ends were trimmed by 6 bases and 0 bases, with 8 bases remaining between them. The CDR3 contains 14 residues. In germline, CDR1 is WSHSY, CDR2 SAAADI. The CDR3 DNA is TGCGCCAGCAGATGGGGCCCGAACACCGGGGAGCTGTTTTTT. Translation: CASRWGPNTGELFF.

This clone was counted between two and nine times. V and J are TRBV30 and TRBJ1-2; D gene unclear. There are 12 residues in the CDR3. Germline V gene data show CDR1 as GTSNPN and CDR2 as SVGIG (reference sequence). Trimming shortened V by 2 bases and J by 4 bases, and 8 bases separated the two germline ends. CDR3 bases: TGTGCCTGGAGTTCGGGGAGCTATGGCTACACCTTC. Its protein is CAWSSGSYGYTF.

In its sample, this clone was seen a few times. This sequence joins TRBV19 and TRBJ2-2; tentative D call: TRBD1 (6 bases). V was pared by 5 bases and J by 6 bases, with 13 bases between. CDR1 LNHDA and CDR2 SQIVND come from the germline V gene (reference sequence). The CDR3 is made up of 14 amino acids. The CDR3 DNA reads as TGTGCCAGTAGTGTTACAACAGGGTCCGGGGAGCTGTTTTTT. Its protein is CASSVTTGSGELFF.

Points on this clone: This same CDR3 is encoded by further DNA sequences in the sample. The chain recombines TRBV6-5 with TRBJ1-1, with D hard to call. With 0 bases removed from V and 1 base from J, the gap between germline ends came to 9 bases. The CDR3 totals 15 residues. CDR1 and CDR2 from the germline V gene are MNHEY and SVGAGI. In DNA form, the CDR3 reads TGTGCCAGCAGTTACTCCCGCCGGGGGAACACTGAAGCTTTCTTT. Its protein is CASSYSRRGNTEAFF.

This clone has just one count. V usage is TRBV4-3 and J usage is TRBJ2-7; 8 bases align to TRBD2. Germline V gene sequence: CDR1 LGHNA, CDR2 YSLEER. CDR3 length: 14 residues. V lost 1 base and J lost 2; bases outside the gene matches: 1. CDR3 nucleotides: TGCGCCAGCAGCCAAGGAGCGGGGGCCTACGAGCAGTACTTC. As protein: CASSQGAGAYEQYF.

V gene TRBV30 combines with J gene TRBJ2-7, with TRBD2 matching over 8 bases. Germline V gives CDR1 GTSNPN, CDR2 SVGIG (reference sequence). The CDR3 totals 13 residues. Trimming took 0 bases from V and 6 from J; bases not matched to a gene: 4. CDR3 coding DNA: TGTGCCTGGAGTGTAGCGGGAGAAGCCGAGCAGTACTTC. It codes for CAWSVAGEAEQYF.

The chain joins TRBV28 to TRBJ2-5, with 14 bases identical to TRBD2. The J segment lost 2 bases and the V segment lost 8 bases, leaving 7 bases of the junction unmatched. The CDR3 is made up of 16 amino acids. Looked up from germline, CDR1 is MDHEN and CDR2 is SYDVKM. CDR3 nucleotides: TGTGCCAGCCTCGGGACTAGCGGGGGTGGACAAGAGACCCAGTACTTC. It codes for CASLGTSGGGQETQYF.

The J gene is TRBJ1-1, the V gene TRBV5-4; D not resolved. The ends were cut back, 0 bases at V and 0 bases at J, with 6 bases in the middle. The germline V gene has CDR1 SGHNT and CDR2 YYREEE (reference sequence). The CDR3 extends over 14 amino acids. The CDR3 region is CASSLAQVNTEAFF. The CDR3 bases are TGTGCCAGCAGCTTGGCCCAGGTGAACACTGAAGCTTTCTTT.

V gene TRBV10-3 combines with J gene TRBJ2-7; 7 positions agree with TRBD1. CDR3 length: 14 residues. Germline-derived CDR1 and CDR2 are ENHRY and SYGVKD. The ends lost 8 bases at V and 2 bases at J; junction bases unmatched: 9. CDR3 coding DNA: TGTGCCATCGGGGAAGCCCAGGGGGCCTACGAGCAGTACTTC. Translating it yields CAIGEAQGAYEQYF.

The CDR3 region is CATSRVGGQGTGELFF. CDR3 nucleotide sequence: TGTGCCACCAGCAGAGTAGGGGGACAGGGCACCGGGGAGCTGTTTTTT. V gene TRBV15 combines with J gene TRBJ2-2; the match to TRBD1 covers 9 bases. Germline loops: CDR1 LNHNV, CDR2 YYDKDF (reference sequence). This CDR3 contains 16 residues. Unmatched junction bases numbered 4, after V lost 1 base and J lost 4 bases.

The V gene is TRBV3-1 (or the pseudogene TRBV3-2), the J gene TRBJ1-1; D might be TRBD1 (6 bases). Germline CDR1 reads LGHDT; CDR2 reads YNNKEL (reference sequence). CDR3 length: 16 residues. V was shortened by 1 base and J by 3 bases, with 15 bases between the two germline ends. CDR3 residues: CASSQAGRGLYTEAFF. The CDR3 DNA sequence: TGTGCCAGCAGCCAAGCCGGGCGGGGGCTATACACTGAAGCTTTCTTT.

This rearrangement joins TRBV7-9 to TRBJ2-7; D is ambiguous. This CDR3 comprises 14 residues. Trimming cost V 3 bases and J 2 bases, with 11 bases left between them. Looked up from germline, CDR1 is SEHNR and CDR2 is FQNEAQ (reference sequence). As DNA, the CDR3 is TGTGCCAGCAGCTTCGGAACAGCTACCTACGAGCAGTACTTC. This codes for CASSFGTATYEQYF.

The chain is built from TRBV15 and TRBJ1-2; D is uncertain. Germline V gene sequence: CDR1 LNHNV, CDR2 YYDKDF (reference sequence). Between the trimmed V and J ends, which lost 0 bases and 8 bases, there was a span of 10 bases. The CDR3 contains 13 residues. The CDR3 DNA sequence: TGTGCCACCAGCAGAGATCAGGCGAGAGGCTACACCTTC. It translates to CATSRDQARGYTF.

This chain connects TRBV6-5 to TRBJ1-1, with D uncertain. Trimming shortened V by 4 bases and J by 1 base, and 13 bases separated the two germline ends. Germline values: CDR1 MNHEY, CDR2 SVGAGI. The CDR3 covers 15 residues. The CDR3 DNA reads TGTGCCAGCAGTTCCACCAGACGGGAGAACACTGAAGCTTTCTTT. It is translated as CASSSTRRENTEAFF.

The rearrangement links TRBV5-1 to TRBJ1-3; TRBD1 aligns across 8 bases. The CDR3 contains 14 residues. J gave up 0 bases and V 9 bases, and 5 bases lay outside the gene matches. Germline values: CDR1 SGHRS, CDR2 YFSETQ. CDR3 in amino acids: CATRQGTSGNTIYF. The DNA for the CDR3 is TGCGCCACCAGACAGGGGACCTCTGGAAACACCATATATTTT.

The CDR3: CASSSLALLAQSSYNEQFF. The CDR3 DNA reads TGTGCCAGCAGCTCCCTGGCCTTACTAGCTCAGAGCTCCTACAATGAGCAGTTCTTC. The chain has TRBV5-4 and TRBJ2-1; D perhaps matches TRBD2 (6 bases). Trimming took off 3 bases at V and 0 bases at J, with 22 bases between the two ends. The V gene's germline CDR1 is SGHNT and CDR2 YYREEE (reference sequence). The CDR3 length is 19 residues.

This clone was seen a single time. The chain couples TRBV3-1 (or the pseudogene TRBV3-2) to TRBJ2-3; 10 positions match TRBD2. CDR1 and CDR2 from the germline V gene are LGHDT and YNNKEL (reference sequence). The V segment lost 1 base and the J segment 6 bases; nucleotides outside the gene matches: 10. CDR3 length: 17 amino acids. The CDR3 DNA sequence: TGTGCCAGCAGCCAAGTGTCTAGCGGGAGTCGTCAGGATACGCAGTATTTT. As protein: CASSQVSSGSRQDTQYF.

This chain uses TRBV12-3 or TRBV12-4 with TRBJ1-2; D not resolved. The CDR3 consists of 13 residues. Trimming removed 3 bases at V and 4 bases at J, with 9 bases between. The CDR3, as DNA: TGTGCCAGCAGTTTGCGGGAAGCCTATGGCTACACCTTC. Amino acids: CASSLREAYGYTF.

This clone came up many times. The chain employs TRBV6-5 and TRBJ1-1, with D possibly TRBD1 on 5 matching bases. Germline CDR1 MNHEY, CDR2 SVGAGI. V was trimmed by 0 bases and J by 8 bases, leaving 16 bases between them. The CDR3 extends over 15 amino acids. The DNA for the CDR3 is TGTGCCAGCAGTTACTCCCTTAGGGGATCGATCGAAGCTTTCTTT. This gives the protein CASSYSLRGSIEAFF.

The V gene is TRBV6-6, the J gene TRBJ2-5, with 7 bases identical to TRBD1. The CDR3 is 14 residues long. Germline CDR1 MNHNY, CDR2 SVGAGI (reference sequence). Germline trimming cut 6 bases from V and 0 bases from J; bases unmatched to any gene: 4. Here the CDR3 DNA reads TGTGCCAGCAGACACAGGGGATACCAAGAGACCCAGTACTTC. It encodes CASRHRGYQETQYF.

The CDR3 spells CASSVGPGEYNEQFF. In DNA, the CDR3 is TGTGCCAGCAGCGTAGGTCCAGGGGAGTACAATGAGCAGTTCTTC. This sequence joins TRBV9 and TRBJ2-1, with D perhaps TRBD1 (6 bases). Germline V gives CDR1 SGDLS, CDR2 YYNGEE. The CDR3 loop spans 15 amino acids. V was shortened by 0 bases and J by 4 bases, with 11 bases between the two germline ends.

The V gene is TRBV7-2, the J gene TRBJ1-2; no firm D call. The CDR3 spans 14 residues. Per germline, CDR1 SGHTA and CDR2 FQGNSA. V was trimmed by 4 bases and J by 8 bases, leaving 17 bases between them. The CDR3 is CASSYRGLTPGYTF. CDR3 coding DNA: TGTGCCAGCAGCTATAGAGGTTTGACTCCCGGCTACACCTTC.